This T cell receptor (beta chain) emerged from a study of EBV T-cell therapy then PD-1 blockade in nasopharyngeal carcinoma. The treatment is: AdE1-LMPpoly-expanded autologous EBV-specific T-cell therapy followed by anti-PD-1 nivolumab. In regard to this clone: The antigen is undetermined.

Germline CDR1 MGHRA, CDR2 YSYEKL. The trim removed 0 bases at V and 0 bases at J, leaving 2 bases unmatched. The CDR3 totals 16 residues. The repertoire was sequenced with immunoSEQ multiplex PCR; TCRdb's copy has only in-frame clones and lacks some. Among approximately 21,000 clones listed, about 80% were seen once. Sequencing used CD8+ T cells from blood, obtained between days 50 and 65 from a patient whose treatment included autologous EBV-specific T cells and nivolumab. The chain employs TRBV4-1 and TRBJ1-3; TRBD1 matches at 7 bases. The receptor comes from a man aged 40-55 years with nasopharyngeal carcinoma. Here the CDR3 DNA reads TGCGCCAGCAGCCAAGAGGGACAGCACTCTGGAAACACCATATATTTT. This gives the protein CASSQEGQHSGNTIYF.